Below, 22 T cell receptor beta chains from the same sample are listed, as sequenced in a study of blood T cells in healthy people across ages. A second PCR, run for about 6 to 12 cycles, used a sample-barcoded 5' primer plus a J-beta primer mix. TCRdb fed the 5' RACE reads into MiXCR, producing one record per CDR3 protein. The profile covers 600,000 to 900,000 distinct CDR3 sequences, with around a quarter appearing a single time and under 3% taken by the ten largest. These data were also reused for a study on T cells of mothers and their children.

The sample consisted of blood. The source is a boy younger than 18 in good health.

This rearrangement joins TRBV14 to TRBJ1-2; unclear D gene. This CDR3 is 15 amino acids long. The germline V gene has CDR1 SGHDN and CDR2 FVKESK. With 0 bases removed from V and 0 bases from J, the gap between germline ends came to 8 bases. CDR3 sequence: CASSQDVSPNYGYTF. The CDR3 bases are TGTGCCAGCAGCCAAGATGTATCCCCTAACTATGGCTACACCTTC.

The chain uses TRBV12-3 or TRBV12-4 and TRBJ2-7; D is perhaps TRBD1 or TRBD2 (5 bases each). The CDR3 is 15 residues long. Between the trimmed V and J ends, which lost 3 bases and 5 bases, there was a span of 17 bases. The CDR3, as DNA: TGTGCCAGCAGTTTCAGGGACGTGGTATGGCACGAGCAGTACTTC. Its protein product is CASSFRDVVWHEQYF.

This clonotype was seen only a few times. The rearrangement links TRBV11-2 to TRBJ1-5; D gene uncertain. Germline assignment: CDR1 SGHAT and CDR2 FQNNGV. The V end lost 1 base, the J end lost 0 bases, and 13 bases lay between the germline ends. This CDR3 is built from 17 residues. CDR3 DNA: TGTGCCAGCAGCTTAGGCCGCGTTACTTATAGCAATCAGCCCCAGCATTTT. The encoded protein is CASSLGRVTYSNQPQHF.

CDR3 loop: CASMQTTAGGLQQYF. CDR3 DNA sequence: TGTGCCAGCATGCAGACAACCGCGGGGGGCTTACAGCAGTACTTC. The chain recombines TRBV27 with TRBJ2-5, with 8 nucleotides matching TRBD2. The CDR3 is made up of 15 amino acids. Trimming took 7 bases from V and 11 from J; bases not matched to a gene: 18. Germline V gene sequence: CDR1 MNHEY, CDR2 SMNVEV (reference sequence).

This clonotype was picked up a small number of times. CDR3 in amino acids: CASSLAKGRSDYTF. The DNA for the CDR3 is TGTGCCAGCAGTTTAGCGAAAGGACGCTCTGACTACACCTTC. The chain has TRBV12-3 or TRBV12-4 and TRBJ1-2; no clear D gene. V was clipped by 0 bases and J by 10 bases, with 15 bases between them. The CDR3 loop spans 14 amino acids.

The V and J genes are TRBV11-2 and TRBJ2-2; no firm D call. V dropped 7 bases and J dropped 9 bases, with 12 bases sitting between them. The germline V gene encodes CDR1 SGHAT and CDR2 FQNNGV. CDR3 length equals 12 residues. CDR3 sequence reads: CASTLSGWELFF. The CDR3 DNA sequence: TGTGCCAGCACCTTGTCCGGATGGGAGCTGTTTTTT.

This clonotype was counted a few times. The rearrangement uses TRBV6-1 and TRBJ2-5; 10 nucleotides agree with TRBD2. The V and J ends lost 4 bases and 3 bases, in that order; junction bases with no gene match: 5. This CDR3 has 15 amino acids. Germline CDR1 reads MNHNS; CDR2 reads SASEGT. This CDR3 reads CASSASSGGKETQYF. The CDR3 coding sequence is TGTGCCAGCAGTGCGTCTAGCGGGGGTAAAGAGACCCAGTACTTC.

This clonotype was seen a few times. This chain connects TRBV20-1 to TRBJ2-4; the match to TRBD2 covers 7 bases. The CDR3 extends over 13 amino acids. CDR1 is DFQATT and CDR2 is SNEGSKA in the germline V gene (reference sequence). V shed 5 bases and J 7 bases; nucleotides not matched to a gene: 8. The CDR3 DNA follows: TGCAGTGCTGATGGGGAGGGTGTCAACATTCAGTACTTC. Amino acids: CSADGEGVNIQYF.

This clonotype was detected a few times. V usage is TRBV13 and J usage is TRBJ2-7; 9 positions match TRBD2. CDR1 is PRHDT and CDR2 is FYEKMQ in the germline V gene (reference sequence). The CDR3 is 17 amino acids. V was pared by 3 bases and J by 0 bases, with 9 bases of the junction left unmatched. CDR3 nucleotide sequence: TGTGCCAGCAGCTTCGTGAGCGGGGGGCGGAGCTCCTACGAGCAGTACTTC. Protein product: CASSFVSGGRSSYEQYF.

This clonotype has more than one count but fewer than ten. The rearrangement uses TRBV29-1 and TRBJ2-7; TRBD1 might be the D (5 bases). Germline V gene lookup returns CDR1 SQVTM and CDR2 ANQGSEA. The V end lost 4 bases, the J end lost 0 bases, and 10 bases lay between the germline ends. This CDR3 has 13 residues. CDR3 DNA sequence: TGCAGCGTTGGACAGAGGCTCTCCTACGAGCAGTACTTC. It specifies CSVGQRLSYEQYF.

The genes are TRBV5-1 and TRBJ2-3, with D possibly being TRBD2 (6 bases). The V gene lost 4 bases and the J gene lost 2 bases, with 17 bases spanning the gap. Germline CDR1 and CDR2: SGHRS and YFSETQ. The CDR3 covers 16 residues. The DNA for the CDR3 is TGCGCCAGCAGCAAAGCCCCCGGGAGCCCCACAGATACGCAGTATTTT. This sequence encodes CASSKAPGSPTDTQYF.

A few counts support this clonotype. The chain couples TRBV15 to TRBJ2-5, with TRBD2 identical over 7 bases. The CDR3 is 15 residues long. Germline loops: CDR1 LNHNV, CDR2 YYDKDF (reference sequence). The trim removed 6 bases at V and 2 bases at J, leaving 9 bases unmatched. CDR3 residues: CATSMEAGMQETQYF. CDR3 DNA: TGTGCCACCAGTATGGAAGCGGGGATGCAAGAGACCCAGTACTTC. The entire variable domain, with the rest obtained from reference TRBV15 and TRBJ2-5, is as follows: DAMVIQNPRYQVTQFGKPVTLSCSQTLNHNVMYWYQQKSSQAPKLLFHYYDKDFNNEADTPDNFQSRRPNTSFCFLDIRSPGLGDTAMYLCATSMEAGMQETQYFGPGTRLLVL.

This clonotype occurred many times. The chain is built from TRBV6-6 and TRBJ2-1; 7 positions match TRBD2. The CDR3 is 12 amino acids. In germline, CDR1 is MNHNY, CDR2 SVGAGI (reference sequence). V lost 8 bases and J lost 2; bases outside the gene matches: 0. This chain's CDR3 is CASGGAYNEQFF. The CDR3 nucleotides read TGTGCCAGCGGGGGGGCCTACAATGAGCAGTTCTTC.

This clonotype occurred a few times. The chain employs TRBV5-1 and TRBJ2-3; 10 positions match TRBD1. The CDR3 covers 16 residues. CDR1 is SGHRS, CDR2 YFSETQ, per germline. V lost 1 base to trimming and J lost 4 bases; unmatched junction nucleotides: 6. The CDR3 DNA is TGCGCCAGCAGCTTGCTCGGACAGGGGGGACCAGATACGCAGTATTTT. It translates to CASSLLGQGGPDTQYF.

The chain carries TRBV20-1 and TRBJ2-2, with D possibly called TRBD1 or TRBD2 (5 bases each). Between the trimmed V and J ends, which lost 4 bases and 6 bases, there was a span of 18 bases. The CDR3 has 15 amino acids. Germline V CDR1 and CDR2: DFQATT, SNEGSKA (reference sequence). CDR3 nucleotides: TGCAGTGCTAATATACTGGGACCTAACTCCGGGGAGCTGTTTTTT. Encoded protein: CSANILGPNSGELFF.

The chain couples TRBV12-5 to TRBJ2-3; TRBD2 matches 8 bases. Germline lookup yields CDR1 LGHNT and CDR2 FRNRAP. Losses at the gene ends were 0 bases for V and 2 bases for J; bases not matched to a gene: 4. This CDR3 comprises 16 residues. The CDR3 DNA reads TGTGCTAGTGGTTTGGTACTAGCGGCGAACACAGATACGCAGTATTTT. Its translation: CASGLVLAANTDTQYF.

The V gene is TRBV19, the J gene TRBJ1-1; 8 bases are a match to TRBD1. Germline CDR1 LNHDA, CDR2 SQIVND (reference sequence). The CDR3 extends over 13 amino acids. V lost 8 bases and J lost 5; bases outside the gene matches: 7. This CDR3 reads CASVNRGRTEAFF. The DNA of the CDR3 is TGTGCCAGTGTTAACAGGGGGAGGACTGAAGCTTTCTTT.

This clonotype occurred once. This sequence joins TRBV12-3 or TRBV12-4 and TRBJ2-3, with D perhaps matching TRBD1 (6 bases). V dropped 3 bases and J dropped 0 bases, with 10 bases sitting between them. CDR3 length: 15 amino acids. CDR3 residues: CASSFTGQSTDTQYF. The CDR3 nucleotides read TGTGCCAGCAGTTTTACAGGGCAAAGCACAGATACGCAGTATTTT.

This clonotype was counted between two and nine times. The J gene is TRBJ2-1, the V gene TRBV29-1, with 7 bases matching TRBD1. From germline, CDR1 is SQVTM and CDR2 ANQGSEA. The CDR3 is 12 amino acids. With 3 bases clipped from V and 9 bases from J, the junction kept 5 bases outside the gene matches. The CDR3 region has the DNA TGCAGCGTTGAGGTAGGACAGGTTGAGCAGTTCTTC. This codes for CSVEVGQVEQFF.

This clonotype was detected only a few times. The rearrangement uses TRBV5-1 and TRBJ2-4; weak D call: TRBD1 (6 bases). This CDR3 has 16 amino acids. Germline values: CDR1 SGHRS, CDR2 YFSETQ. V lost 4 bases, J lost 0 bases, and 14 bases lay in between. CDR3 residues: CASSLNRDIAKNIQYF. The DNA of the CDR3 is TGCGCCAGCAGCCTGAATCGGGACATAGCCAAAAACATTCAGTACTTC.

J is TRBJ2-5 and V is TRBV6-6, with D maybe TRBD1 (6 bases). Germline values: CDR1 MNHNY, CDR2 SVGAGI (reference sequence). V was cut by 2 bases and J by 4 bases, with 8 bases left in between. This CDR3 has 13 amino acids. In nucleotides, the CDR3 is TGTGCCAGCAGTTACGAGGGGGTAGAGACCCAGTACTTC. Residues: CASSYEGVETQYF.

The CDR3 here is CASSLRLAGGEGYEQYF. The CDR3 nucleotides read TGCGCCAGCAGCCTTCGTCTAGCGGGAGGGGAGGGGTACGAGCAGTACTTC. The genes are TRBV4-1 and TRBJ2-7; 12 bases line up with TRBD2. The V segment lost 4 bases and the J segment 4 bases; nucleotides outside the gene matches: 11. The germline CDR1 and CDR2 sequences are MGHRA and YSYEKL. CDR3 size: 17 residues.